What follows are 10 T cell receptor beta chains derived from one specimen sequenced in a study of the immune and genomic landscape of osteosarcoma. The protocol was immunoSEQ multiplex PCR, while the TCRdb copy is restricted to in-frame clones and leaves out a portion. The profile shows about 1,000 clones, roughly three fifths of them singletons. The specimen was tumor tissue from a local recurrence in the femur. The source of these receptors is a man aged 70 or older with osteosarcoma.

The chain recombines TRBV5-4 with TRBJ2-7; D perhaps matches TRBD1 (6 bases). The V and J ends lost 3 bases and 0 bases respectively, with 13 bases between them. This CDR3 is built from 15 residues. Looked up from germline, CDR1 is SGHNT and CDR2 is YYREEE (reference sequence). DNA for the CDR3: TGTGCCAGCAGCTACATGACAGGCCGCTCCTACGAGCAGTACTTC. It specifies CASSYMTGRSYEQYF.

The chain carries TRBV7-8 and TRBJ2-2; D is ambiguous. This CDR3 has 13 amino acids. Per the germline V gene, CDR1 is SGHVS and CDR2 is FQNEAQ. Trimming took off 1 base at V and 3 bases at J, with 3 bases between the two ends. The CDR3 region is CASSLVDTGELFF. Written as DNA, the CDR3 is TGTGCCAGCAGCTTAGTCGACACCGGGGAGCTGTTTTTT.

The chain couples TRBV10-3 to TRBJ2-1, with TRBD1 matching 7 bases. This CDR3 comprises 15 residues. The ends lost 3 bases at V and 5 bases at J; junction bases unmatched: 7. The germline V gene encodes CDR1 ENHRY and CDR2 SYGVKD. The CDR3 bases are TGTGCCATCAGTGATCGAGACAGGGAAAACAATGAGCAGTTCTTC. Its protein is CAISDRDRENNEQFF.

The genes are TRBV7-2 and TRBJ2-1, with D possibly TRBD2 on 6 matching bases. V was clipped by 8 bases and J by 9 bases, with 11 bases between them. Per the germline V gene, CDR1 is SGHTA and CDR2 is FQGNSA. This CDR3 is built from 11 residues. DNA of the CDR3: TGTGCCAGCTCAGGAGGGAGTGAGCAGTTCTTC. Its translation is CASSGGSEQFF.

The V call is TRBV6-1, the J call TRBJ1-1; no reliable D call. V shed 6 bases and J shed 1 base, with 15 bases lying between them. The CDR3 consists of 15 residues. Germline CDR1 is MNHNS and CDR2 is SASEGT. The CDR3 DNA sequence: TGTGCCAGCAGCTCGGGAAGGGTGGGGAACACTGAAGCTTTCTTT. Translating gives CASSSGRVGNTEAFF.

The chain carries TRBV5-7 and TRBJ1-1; tentatively, D is TRBD1 (5 bases). TRBV5-7 is filed as an ORF, its function uncertain. The V end lost 4 bases, the J end lost 8 bases, and 15 bases lay between the germline ends. This CDR3 is 13 amino acids long. The CDR3 DNA follows: TGTGCCAGCAGCCCGACAGACTCGAAGGAAGCTTTCTTT. Its translation is CASSPTDSKEAFF.

V is TRBV11-2 and J is TRBJ2-7; no firm D call. V gave up 7 bases and J gave up 2 bases, with 12 bases separating them. The CDR3 is 13 residues long. Germline loops: CDR1 SGHAT, CDR2 FQNNGV. The chain's CDR3 is CASTPGQPYEQYF. CDR3 sequence (DNA): TGTGCCAGCACCCCGGGCCAACCCTACGAGCAGTACTTC.

CDR3 sequence: CASRYRDRAYNEQFF. CDR3 DNA sequence: TGTGCCAGCAGATACCGGGACAGGGCCTACAATGAGCAGTTCTTC. The V call is TRBV6-5, the J call TRBJ2-1, with 9 bases fitting TRBD1. The CDR3 is 15 amino acids. V lost 6 bases to trimming and J lost 2 bases; unmatched junction nucleotides: 5. Germline V gene lookup returns CDR1 MNHEY and CDR2 SVGAGI.

This chain uses TRBV19 with TRBJ2-2; D unresolved. Looked up from germline, CDR1 is LNHDA and CDR2 is SQIVND (reference sequence). V was cut by 1 base and J by 10 bases, with 13 bases left in between. The CDR3 contains 14 residues. CDR3 DNA sequence: TGTGCCAGTAGTATAGGAGAGACGACGGTGGAGCTGTTTTTT. This gives the protein CASSIGETTVELFF. Using reference TRBV19 and TRBJ2-2 for the parts outside the CDR3, the full variable domain is DGGITQSPKYLFRKEGQNVTLSCEQNLNHDAMYWYRQDPGQGLRLIYYSQIVNDFQKGDIAEGYSVSREKKESFPLTVTSAQKNPTAFYLCASSIGETTVELFFGEGSRLTVL.

The sample holds a few counts of this clone. The chain employs TRBV4-1 and TRBJ2-7; tentatively, D is TRBD1 or TRBD2 (5 bases each). Germline V gene sequence: CDR1 MGHRA, CDR2 YSYEKL. This CDR3 region has 15 residues. Deletions cut 3 bases from V and 6 bases from J, with 18 bases between. The CDR3 region is CASSHTGTYLSEQYF. In DNA, the CDR3 is TGCGCCAGCAGCCACACCGGGACCTACCTATCCGAGCAGTACTTC.